This T cell receptor (beta chain) emerged from a study of T-cell reconstitution after alpha-beta-depleted transplantation in children. TCRbeta library preparation incorporated unique molecular identifiers. MiXCR was run by TCRdb on the PCR reads, yielding one entry per CDR3 protein. Among around 400,000 distinct CDR3 sequences listed, over 20% were seen once. Trimming took off 6 bases at V and 9 bases at J, with 21 bases between the two ends. The CDR3 is made up of 15 amino acids. Germline V gene sequence: CDR1 MDHEN, CDR2 SYDVKM. This sequence joins TRBV28 and TRBJ2-1; D may be TRBD2 (5 bases). Source: PBMCs from the stem cell graft donor, taken from the stem cell graft. This receptor was obtained from a human donor who donated a stem cell graft to a child with acute myeloid leukemia. DNA for the CDR3: TGTGCCAGCAGGGGAAGGAAGAGGGCTTGGAGTGAGCAGTTCTTC. Translating gives CASRGRKRAWSEQFF.